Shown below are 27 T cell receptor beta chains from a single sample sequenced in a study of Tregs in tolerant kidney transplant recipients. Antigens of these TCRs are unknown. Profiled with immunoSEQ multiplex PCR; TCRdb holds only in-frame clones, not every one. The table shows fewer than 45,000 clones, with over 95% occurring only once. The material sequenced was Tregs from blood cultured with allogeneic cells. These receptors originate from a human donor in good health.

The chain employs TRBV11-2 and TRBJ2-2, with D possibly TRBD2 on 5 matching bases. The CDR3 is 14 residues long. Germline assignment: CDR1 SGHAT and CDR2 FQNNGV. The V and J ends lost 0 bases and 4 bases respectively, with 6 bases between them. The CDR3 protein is CASSLDAGTGELFF. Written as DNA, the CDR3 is TGTGCCAGCAGCTTAGATGCGGGCACCGGGGAGCTGTTTTTT.

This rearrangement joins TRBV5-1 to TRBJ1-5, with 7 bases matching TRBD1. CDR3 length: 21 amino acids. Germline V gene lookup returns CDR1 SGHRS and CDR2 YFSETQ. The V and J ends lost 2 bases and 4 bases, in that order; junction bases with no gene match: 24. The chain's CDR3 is CASSFSQNLDRAGGPNQPQHF. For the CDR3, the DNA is TGCGCCAGCAGCTTCTCCCAGAATTTAGACAGGGCAGGAGGGCCTAATCAGCCCCAGCATTTT.

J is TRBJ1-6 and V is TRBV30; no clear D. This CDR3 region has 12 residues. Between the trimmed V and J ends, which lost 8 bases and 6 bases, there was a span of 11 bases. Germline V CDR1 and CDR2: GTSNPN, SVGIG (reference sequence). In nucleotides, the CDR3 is TGTGCCGGTGGACGGGCTAATTCACCCCTCCACTTT. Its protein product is CAGGRANSPLHF.

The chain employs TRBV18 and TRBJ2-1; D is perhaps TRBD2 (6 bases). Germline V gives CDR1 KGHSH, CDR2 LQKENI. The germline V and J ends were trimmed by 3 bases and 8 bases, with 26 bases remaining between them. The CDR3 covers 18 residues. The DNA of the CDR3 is TGTGCCAGCTCACCCCCCCGTGGGTCTGGAGGGGAGTTGGATGAGCAGTTCTTC. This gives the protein CASSPPRGSGGELDEQFF.

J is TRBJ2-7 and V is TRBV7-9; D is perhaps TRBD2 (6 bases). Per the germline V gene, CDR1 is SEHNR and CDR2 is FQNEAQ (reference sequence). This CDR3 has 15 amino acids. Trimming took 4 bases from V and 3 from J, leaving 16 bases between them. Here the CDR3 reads CASSSRDLRVYEQYF. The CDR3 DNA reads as TGTGCCAGCAGCTCGCGGGACCTCCGAGTCTACGAGCAGTACTTC.

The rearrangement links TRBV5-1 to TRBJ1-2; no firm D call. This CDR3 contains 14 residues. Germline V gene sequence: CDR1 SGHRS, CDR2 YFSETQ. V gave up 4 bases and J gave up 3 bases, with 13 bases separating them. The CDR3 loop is CASSPFGQDYGYTF. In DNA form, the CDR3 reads TGCGCCAGCAGCCCGTTCGGGCAGGACTATGGCTACACCTTC.

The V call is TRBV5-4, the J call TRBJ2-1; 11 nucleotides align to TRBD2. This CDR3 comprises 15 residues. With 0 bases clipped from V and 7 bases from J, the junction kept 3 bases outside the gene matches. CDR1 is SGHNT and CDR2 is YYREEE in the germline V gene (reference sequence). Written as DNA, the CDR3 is TGTGCCAGCAGCTTGGGACTAGCGGGATGGAATGAGCAGTTCTTC. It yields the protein CASSLGLAGWNEQFF.

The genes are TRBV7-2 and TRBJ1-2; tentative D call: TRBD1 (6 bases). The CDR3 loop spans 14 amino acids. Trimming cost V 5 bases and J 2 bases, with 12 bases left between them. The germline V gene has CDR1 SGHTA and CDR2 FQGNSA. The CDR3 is CASSGGTGNYGYTF. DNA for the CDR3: TGTGCCAGCAGCGGAGGAACAGGGAACTATGGCTACACCTTC.

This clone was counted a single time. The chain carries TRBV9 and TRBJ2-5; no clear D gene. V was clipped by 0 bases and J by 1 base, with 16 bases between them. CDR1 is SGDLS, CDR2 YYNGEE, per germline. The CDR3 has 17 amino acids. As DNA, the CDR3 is TGTGCCAGCAGCGTAGGAGGAAATGGACGTTTCCAAGAGACCCAGTACTTC. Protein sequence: CASSVGGNGRFQETQYF. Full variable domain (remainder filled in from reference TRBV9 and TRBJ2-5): DSGVTQTPKHLITATGQRVTLRCSPRSGDLSVYWYQQSLDQGLQFLIQYYNGEERAKGNILERFSAQQFPDLHSELNLSSLELGDSALYFCASSVGGNGRFQETQYFGPGTRLLVL.

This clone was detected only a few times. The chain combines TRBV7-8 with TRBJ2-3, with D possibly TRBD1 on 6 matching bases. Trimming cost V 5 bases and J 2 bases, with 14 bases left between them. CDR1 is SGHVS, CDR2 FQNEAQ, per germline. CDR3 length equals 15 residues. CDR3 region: CASSPSGTNTDTQYF. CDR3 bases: TGTGCCAGCAGCCCGTCCGGGACAAACACAGATACGCAGTATTTT.

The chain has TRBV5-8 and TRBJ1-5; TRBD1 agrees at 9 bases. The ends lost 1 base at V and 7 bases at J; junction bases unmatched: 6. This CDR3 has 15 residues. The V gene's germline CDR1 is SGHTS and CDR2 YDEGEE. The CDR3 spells CASSLLGQGRQPQHF. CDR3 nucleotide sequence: TGTGCCAGCAGCTTGCTGGGACAGGGACGGCAGCCCCAGCATTTT. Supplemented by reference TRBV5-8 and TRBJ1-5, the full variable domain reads EAGVTQSPTHLIKTRGQQATLRCSPISGHTSVYWYQQALGLGLQFLLWYDEGEERNRGNFPPRFSGRQFPNYSSELNVNALELEDSALYLCASSLLGQGRQPQHFGDGTRLSIL.

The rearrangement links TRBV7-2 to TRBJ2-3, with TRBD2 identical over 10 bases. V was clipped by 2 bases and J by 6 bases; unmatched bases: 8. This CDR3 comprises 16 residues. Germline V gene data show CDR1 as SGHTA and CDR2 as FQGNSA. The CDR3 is CASSLYSGSGGDTQYF. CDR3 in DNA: TGTGCCAGCAGCTTATATAGCGGTAGCGGGGGGGATACGCAGTATTTT.

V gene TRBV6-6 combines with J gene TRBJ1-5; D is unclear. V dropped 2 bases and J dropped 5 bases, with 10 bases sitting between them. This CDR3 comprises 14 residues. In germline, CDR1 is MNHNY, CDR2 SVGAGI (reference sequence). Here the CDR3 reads CASSYGQSYQPQHF. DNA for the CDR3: TGTGCCAGCAGTTACGGGCAGAGCTATCAGCCCCAGCATTTT.

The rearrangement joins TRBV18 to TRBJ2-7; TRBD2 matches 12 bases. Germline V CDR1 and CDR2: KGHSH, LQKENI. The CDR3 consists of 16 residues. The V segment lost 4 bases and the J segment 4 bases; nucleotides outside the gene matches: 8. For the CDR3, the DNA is TGTGCCAGCTCACAAATGACTAGCGGGAGAACTTACGAGCAGTACTTC. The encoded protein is CASSQMTSGRTYEQYF.

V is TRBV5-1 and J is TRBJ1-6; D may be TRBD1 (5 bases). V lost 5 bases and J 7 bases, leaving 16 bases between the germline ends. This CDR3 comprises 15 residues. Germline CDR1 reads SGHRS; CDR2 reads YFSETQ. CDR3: CASRPWDGENSPLHF. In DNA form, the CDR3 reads TGCGCCAGCAGACCATGGGACGGGGAGAATTCACCCCTCCACTTT.

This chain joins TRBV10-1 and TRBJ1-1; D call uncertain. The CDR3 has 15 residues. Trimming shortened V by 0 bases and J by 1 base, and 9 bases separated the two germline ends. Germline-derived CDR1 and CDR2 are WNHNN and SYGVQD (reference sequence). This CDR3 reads CASSESRWENTEAFF. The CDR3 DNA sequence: TGCGCCAGCAGTGAGTCGAGGTGGGAGAACACTGAAGCTTTCTTT.

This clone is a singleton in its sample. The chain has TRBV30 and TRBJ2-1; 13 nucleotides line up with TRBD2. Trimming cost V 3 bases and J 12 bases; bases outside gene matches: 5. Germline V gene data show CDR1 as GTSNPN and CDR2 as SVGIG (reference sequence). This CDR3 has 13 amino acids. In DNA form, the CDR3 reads TGTGCCTGGAGCGTGACTAGCGGGAGGTGGCAGTTCTTC. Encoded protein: CAWSVTSGRWQFF.

The CDR3 DNA sequence: TGTGCCAGCAGTCTCGGGACGGCCGAATTTAATGAGCAGTTCTTC. This translates into CASSLGTAEFNEQFF. The V and J genes are TRBV6-5 and TRBJ2-1; tentatively, D is TRBD1 or TRBD2 (5 bases each). V gave up 5 bases and J gave up 7 bases, with 18 bases separating them. The CDR3 totals 15 residues. CDR1 MNHEY and CDR2 SVGAGI come from the germline V gene.

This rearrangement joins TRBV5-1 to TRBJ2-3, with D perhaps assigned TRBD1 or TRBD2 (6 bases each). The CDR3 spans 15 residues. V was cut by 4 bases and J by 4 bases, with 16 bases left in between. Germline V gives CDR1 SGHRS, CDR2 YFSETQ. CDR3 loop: CASSRGGGRSDTQYF. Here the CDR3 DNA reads TGCGCCAGCAGCAGGGGTGGGGGGCGATCAGATACGCAGTATTTT.

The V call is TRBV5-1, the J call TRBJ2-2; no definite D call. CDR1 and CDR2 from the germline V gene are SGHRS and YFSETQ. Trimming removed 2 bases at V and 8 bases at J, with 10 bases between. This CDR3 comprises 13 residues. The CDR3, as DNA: TGCGCCAGCAGCTTCTTCTATCAGGGGGAGCTGTTTTTT. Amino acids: CASSFFYQGELFF.

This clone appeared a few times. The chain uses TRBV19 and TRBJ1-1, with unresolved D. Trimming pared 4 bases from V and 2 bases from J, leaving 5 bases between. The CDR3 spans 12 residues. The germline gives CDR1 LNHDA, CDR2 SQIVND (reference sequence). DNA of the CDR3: TGTGCCAGTAGTAGGGTAAACACTGAAGCTTTCTTT. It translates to CASSRVNTEAFF.

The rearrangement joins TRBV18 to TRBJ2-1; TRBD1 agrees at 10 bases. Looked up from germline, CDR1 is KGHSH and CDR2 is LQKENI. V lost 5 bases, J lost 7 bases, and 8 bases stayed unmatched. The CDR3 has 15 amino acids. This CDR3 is CASSSRTGGFNEQFF. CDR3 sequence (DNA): TGTGCCAGCTCATCTCGGACAGGGGGGTTTAATGAGCAGTTCTTC. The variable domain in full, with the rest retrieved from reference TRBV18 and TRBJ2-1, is NAGVMQNPRHLVRRRGQEARLRCSPMKGHSHVYWYRQLPEEGLKFMVYLQKENIIDESGMPKERFSAEFPKEGPSILRIQQVVRGDSAAYFCASSSRTGGFNEQFFGPGTRLTVL.

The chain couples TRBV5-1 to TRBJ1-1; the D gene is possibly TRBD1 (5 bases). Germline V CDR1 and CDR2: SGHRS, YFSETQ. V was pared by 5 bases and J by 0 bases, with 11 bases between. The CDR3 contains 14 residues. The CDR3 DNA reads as TGCGCCAGCAGAGGCCAGGGAGTGAACACTGAAGCTTTCTTT. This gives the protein CASRGQGVNTEAFF.

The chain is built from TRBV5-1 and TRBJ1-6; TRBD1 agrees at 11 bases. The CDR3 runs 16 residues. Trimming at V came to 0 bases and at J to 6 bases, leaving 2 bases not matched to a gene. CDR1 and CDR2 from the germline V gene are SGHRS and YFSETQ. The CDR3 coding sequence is TGCGCCAGCAGCTTGGGGACAGGGGGCGGTAATTCACCCCTCCACTTT. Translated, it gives CASSLGTGGGNSPLHF.

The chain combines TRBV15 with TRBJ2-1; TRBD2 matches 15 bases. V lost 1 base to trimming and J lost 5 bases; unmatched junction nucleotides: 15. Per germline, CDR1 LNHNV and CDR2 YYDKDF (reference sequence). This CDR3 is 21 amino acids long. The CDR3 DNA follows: TGTGCCACCAGCAGAGGCTTAGGACTAGCGGGAGGGCGGTGGTGGCACAATGAGCAGTTCTTC. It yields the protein CATSRGLGLAGGRWWHNEQFF.

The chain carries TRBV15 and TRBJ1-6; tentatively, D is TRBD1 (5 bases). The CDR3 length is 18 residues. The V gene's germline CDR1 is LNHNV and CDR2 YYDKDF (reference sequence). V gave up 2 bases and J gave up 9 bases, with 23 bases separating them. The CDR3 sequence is CATSRSRRGQGFTSPLHF. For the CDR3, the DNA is TGTGCCACCAGCAGAAGTAGAAGGGGCCAAGGGTTCACTTCACCCCTCCACTTT.

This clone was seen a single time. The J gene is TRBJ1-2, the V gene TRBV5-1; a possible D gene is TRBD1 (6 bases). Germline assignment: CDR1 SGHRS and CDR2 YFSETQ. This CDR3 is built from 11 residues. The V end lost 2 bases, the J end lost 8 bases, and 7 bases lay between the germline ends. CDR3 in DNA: TGCGCCAGCAGCTTACAGGGAGGCTACACCTTC. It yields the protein CASSLQGGYTF.